Sequencing of this T cell receptor (beta chain) was carried out in a study of control samples from healthy donors and cancer patients. Sequencing used immunoSEQ multiplex PCR; TCRdb keeps in-frame clones, though not all of them. The table shows roughly 73,000 clones, with over 75% occurring only once. This CDR3 spans 16 amino acids. CDR1 SGHDT and CDR2 YYEEEE come from the germline V gene. With 0 bases removed from V and 8 bases from J, the gap between germline ends came to 17 bases. V is TRBV5-6 and J is TRBJ1-4; D perhaps matches TRBD1 (6 bases). Sequenced input: blood. The receptor was isolated from a man aged 50 to 60 in good health. The CDR3 region has the DNA TGTGCCAGCAGCTTGGCCAGGGCAGGGGTCAGAGAAAAACTGTTTTTT. Protein product: CASSLARAGVREKLFF.